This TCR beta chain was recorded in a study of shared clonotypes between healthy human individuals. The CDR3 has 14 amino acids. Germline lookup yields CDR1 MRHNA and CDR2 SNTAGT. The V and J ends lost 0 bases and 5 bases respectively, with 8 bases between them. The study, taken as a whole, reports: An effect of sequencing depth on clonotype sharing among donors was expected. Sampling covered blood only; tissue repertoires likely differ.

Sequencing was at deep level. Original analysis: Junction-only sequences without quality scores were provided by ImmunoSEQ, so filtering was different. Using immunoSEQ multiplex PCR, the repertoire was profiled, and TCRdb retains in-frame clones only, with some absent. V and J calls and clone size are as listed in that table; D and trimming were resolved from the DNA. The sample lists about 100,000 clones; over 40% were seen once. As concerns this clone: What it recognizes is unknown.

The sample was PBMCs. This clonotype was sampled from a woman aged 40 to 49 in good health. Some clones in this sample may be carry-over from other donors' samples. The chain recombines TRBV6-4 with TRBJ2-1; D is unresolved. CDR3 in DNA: TGTGCCAGCAGTGACTCTATGGAGCACAATGAGCAGTTCTTC. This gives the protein CASSDSMEHNEQFF.